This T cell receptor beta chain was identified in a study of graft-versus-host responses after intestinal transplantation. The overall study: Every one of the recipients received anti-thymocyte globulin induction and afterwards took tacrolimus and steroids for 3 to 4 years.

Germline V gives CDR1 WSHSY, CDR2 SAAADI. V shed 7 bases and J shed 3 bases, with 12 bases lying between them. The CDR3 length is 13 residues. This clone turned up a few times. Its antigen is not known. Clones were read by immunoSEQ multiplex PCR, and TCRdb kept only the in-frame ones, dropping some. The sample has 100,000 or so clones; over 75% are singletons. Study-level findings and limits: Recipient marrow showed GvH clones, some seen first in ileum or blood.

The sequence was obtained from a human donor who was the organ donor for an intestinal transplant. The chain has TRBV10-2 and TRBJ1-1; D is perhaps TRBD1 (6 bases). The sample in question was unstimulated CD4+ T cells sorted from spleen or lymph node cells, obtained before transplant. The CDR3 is CASNVPGDTEAFF. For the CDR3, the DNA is TGCGCCAGCAACGTTCCAGGGGACACTGAAGCTTTCTTT.